These 21 T cell receptor beta chains came from one sample sequenced in a study of blood T cell repertoires in COVID-19. TCRdb keeps only in-frame clones here, not all; method: immunoSEQ multiplex PCR. Here the sample spans hundreds of thousands of clones, 80% to 90% being singletons. Sequencing was carried out using PBMCs or T cells enriched from blood (not recorded which). Every receptor here comes from a young man who had recovered from COVID-19.

The rearrangement links TRBV9 to TRBJ1-1; D is uncertain. The germline V and J ends were trimmed by 4 bases and 4 bases, with 14 bases remaining between them. The CDR3 spans 14 residues. The germline V gene encodes CDR1 SGDLS and CDR2 YYNGEE. This chain's CDR3 is CASSNSYGITEAFF. For the CDR3, the DNA is TGTGCCAGCAGCAATTCGTACGGGATCACTGAAGCTTTCTTT.

This chain links TRBV12-3 or TRBV12-4 with TRBJ2-1, with D perhaps TRBD2 (5 bases). CDR3 length: 13 amino acids. With 3 bases removed from V and 7 bases from J, the gap between germline ends came to 10 bases. The CDR3 region is CASSFRGTNEQFF. The CDR3 coding sequence is TGTGCCAGCAGTTTCCGGGGTACGAATGAGCAGTTCTTC.

The V and J genes are TRBV5-1 and TRBJ2-4, with TRBD1 matching over 8 bases. Per germline, CDR1 SGHRS and CDR2 YFSETQ. The CDR3 sequence is 12 residues long. J lost 14 bases, V lost 4 bases, and 8 bases had no gene match. CDR3 in DNA: TGCGCCAGCAGCCCCGGACAGGGCCCGAAGTACTTC. As protein: CASSPGQGPKYF.

The chain uses TRBV7-3 and TRBJ2-5; 11 bases line up with TRBD2. CDR3 length: 14 residues. Trimming removed 4 bases from V and 7 bases from J; junction bases left unmatched: 5. Germline-derived CDR1 and CDR2 are SGHTA and FQGTGA. The CDR3 sequence: CASSSLGLAGTQYF. CDR3 nucleotide sequence: TGTGCCAGCAGCTCGCTAGGACTAGCGGGGACCCAGTACTTC.

The chain uses TRBV5-1 and TRBJ1-1, with TRBD1 as a possible D gene (6 bases). This CDR3 has 16 residues. V lost 2 bases and J lost 2, with 16 bases in between. CDR1 and CDR2 (germline): SGHRS, YFSETQ. Written as DNA, the CDR3 is TGCGCCAGCAGCTTTATCAGGGGAAACCGCAACACTGAAGCTTTCTTT. It is translated as CASSFIRGNRNTEAFF.

This chain links TRBV24-1 with TRBJ2-1, with 8 bases fitting TRBD2. Trimming took 0 bases from V and 6 from J; bases not matched to a gene: 6. This CDR3 comprises 16 residues. Germline V gene lookup returns CDR1 KGHDR and CDR2 SFDVKD. As DNA, the CDR3 is TGTGCCACCAGTGATTTGCTGGCGGGGGGAGGCAATGAGCAGTTCTTC. Its translation: CATSDLLAGGGNEQFF.

The genes are TRBV7-3 and TRBJ2-7; TRBD2 might be the D (6 bases). This CDR3 is 15 amino acids long. CDR1 SGHTA and CDR2 FQGTGA come from the germline V gene. The V and J ends lost 2 bases and 2 bases respectively, with 13 bases between them. For the CDR3, the DNA is TGTGCCAGCAGCTTATCGGGAGCAGGTCCCTACGAGCAGTACTTC. Translated, it gives CASSLSGAGPYEQYF. The full variable domain, rest sourced from reference TRBV7-3 and TRBJ2-7, is GAGVSQTPSNKVTEKGKYVELRCDPISGHTALYWYRQSLGQGPEFLIYFQGTGAADDSGLPNDRFFAVRPEGSVSTLKIQRTERGDSAVYLCASSLSGAGPYEQYFGPGTRLTVT.

This clone was found a few times. The chain links TRBV20-1 to TRBJ1-1; D gene unclear. The germline V gene encodes CDR1 DFQATT and CDR2 SNEGSKA (reference sequence). The V gene lost 1 base and the J gene lost 8 bases, with 8 bases spanning the gap. The CDR3 is 11 amino acids. The CDR3 bases are TGCAGTGCTAGAGGGCTAGGCGAAGCTTTCTTT. It codes for CSARGLGEAFF.

The rearrangement uses TRBV5-1 and TRBJ1-2; maybe TRBD1 (6 bases). The CDR3 spans 15 residues. Germline V gene data show CDR1 as SGHRS and CDR2 as YFSETQ. V was trimmed by 0 bases and J by 3 bases, leaving 12 bases between them. As DNA, the CDR3 is TGCGCCAGCAGCTTGGAGCCAGGGGTATACTATGGCTACACCTTC. Translating gives CASSLEPGVYYGYTF.

This chain connects TRBV11-2 to TRBJ2-3, with 12 nucleotides matching TRBD2. J was trimmed by 4 bases and V by 6 bases; bases with no gene match: 5. The CDR3 spans 15 residues. Per the germline V gene, CDR1 is SGHAT and CDR2 is FQNNGV. CDR3 in amino acids: CASSRTSGEADTQYF. CDR3 DNA: TGTGCCAGCAGTCGGACTAGCGGGGAGGCAGATACGCAGTATTTT.

The chain links TRBV14 to TRBJ1-3, with 7 bases aligning to TRBD1. Germline CDR1 SGHDN, CDR2 FVKESK. J was trimmed by 4 bases and V by 0 bases; bases with no gene match: 3. The CDR3 has 15 amino acids. The CDR3 DNA follows: TGTGCCAGCAGCCAAGATCGGACAGGAGGAAACACCATATATTTT. It codes for CASSQDRTGGNTIYF.

This chain connects TRBV5-1 to TRBJ2-2; 7 bases align to TRBD1. Germline V gene data show CDR1 as SGHRS and CDR2 as YFSETQ. J gave up 4 bases and V 0 bases, and 0 bases lay outside the gene matches. The CDR3 loop spans 14 amino acids. The CDR3 DNA sequence: TGCGCCAGCAGCTTGGCAGGGGGCACCGGGGAGCTGTTTTTT. It is translated as CASSLAGGTGELFF.

The chain joins TRBV24-1 to TRBJ2-1; TRBD2 matches 15 bases. Germline V gene data show CDR1 as KGHDR and CDR2 as SFDVKD. Germline trimming cut 6 bases from V and 5 bases from J; bases unmatched to any gene: 10. This CDR3 comprises 18 residues. CDR3 DNA sequence: TGTGCCACCAGTCCCGGGACTAGCGGGGGGACTTGGGACAATGAGCAGTTCTTC. This translates into CATSPGTSGGTWDNEQFF.

The rearrangement joins TRBV5-4 to TRBJ2-3; D might be TRBD2 (6 bases). Germline lookup yields CDR1 SGHNT and CDR2 YYREEE (reference sequence). Trimming shortened V by 6 bases and J by 0 bases, and 20 bases separated the two germline ends. This CDR3 spans 17 amino acids. CDR3 in DNA: TGTGCCAGCACCGCCGGGACTCAAGTCGCTAGCACAGATACGCAGTATTTT. Encoded protein: CASTAGTQVASTDTQYF.

This clone showed up just once. The chain links TRBV7-2 to TRBJ2-7, with D perhaps TRBD1 (6 bases). CDR1 is SGHTA and CDR2 is FQGNSA in the germline V gene. This CDR3 is 15 amino acids long. Trimming left V 4 bases short and J 1 base short, with 14 bases between. This CDR3 reads CASSYRRDTSYEQYF. CDR3 bases: TGTGCCAGCAGCTACAGACGGGACACTTCCTACGAGCAGTACTTC.

This sequence joins TRBV4-3 and TRBJ1-2, with D tentatively TRBD1 (5 bases). The CDR3 consists of 15 residues. V was pared by 0 bases and J by 4 bases, with 12 bases between. CDR1 is LGHNA, CDR2 YSLEER, per germline. The CDR3 DNA reads as TGCGCCAGCAGCCAAGAAATCGGGAGGGGCTATGGCTACACCTTC. Its protein product is CASSQEIGRGYGYTF.

To note about this clone: One end of the junction is discordant with germline, which a read error may explain. The CDR3 loop is CAGRDRGLGNEKLFF. CDR3 nucleotide sequence: TGCGCGGGCCGGGACAGGGGGCTCGGTAATGAAAAACTGTTTTTT. This chain joins TRBV2 and TRBJ1-4; 12 positions agree with TRBD1. Looked up from germline, CDR1 is SNHLY and CDR2 is FYNNEI. CDR3 size: 15 residues.

V gene TRBV5-6 combines with J gene TRBJ1-2; a weak D match, TRBD1 (6 bases). Deletions cut 4 bases from V and 8 bases from J, with 15 bases between. The CDR3 sequence is 13 residues long. The germline V gene has CDR1 SGHDT and CDR2 YYEEEE. CDR3 in amino acids: CASSLTGPRGYTF. For the CDR3, the DNA is TGTGCCAGCAGCCTGACAGGCCCAAGGGGCTACACCTTC.

V usage is TRBV7-9 and J usage is TRBJ2-2; TRBD2 agrees at 11 bases. The trim removed 5 bases at V and 3 bases at J, leaving 5 bases unmatched. CDR1 is SEHNR and CDR2 is FQNEAQ in the germline V gene (reference sequence). The CDR3 sequence is 16 residues long. CDR3 nucleotide sequence: TGTGCCAGCAGCCCGAAACTAGCGGGGGACACCGGGGAGCTGTTTTTT. As protein: CASSPKLAGDTGELFF.

This clone was observed a single time. This sequence joins TRBV7-3 and TRBJ1-6; TRBD1 agrees at 7 bases. This CDR3 comprises 15 residues. The V segment lost 5 bases and the J segment 6 bases; nucleotides outside the gene matches: 7. In germline, CDR1 is SGHTA, CDR2 FQGTGA. The DNA for the CDR3 is TGTGCCAGCAGCCTCACAGGGGTGGGTAATTCACCCCTCCACTTT. Residues: CASSLTGVGNSPLHF.

The rearrangement uses TRBV19 and TRBJ2-2; D perhaps matches TRBD2 (5 bases). V was trimmed by 2 bases and J by 7 bases, leaving 17 bases between them. Germline CDR1 and CDR2: LNHDA and SQIVND (reference sequence). This CDR3 contains 16 residues. The CDR3 loop is CASSIRGFQKNGELFF. Written as DNA, the CDR3 is TGTGCCAGTAGTATAAGAGGGTTTCAGAAGAACGGGGAGCTGTTTTTT.